Listed below are T cell receptor beta chains from one sample, sequenced in a study of vaccination effects on CD4 cells after COVID-19. Profiling relied on immunoSEQ multiplex PCR, and the TCRdb table lists in-frame clones only, not all of them. The table includes 77,000 or so clones, 60% to 85% detected once. Their antigens remain unidentified. The material was CD4+ T cells from PBMCs cultured with SARS-CoV-2 spike peptides, obtained before COVID-19 vaccination. These receptor sequences come from a human donor who received a COVID-19 vaccine. Both conserved end residues are part of each CDR3. D genes are given only for firm matches. Size is omitted from some rows. Given values are once, few, many or a class for expanded clones.

D gene: NA; clone size: NA; J gene: TRBJ1-5; V gene: TRBV2; CDR3 DNA: TGTGCCAGCAGTGGAGTGGCAGGTCAGCCCCAGCATTTT; CDR3 protein: CASSGVAGQPQHF
D gene: NA; clone size: NA; J gene: TRBJ1-4; V gene: TRBV5-1; CDR3 DNA: TGCGCCAGCAGCTTCGACGCAACTAATGAAAAACTGTTTTTT; CDR3 protein: CASSFDATNEKLFF
D gene: NA; clone size: NA; J gene: TRBJ1-5; V gene: TRBV3-1/TRBV3-2; CDR3 DNA: TGTGCCAGCAGCCGAGGACAATCCGATCAGCCCCAGCATTTT; CDR3 protein: CASSRGQSDQPQHF
D gene: NA; clone size: NA; J gene: TRBJ1-1; V gene: TRBV5-1; CDR3 DNA: TGCGCCAGCAGCCGTGTCGGGGGGGAAGAAGCTTTCTTT; CDR3 protein: CASSRVGGEEAFF
D gene: NA; clone size: NA; J gene: TRBJ2-5; V gene: TRBV7-3; CDR3 DNA: TGTGCCAGCAGCTTAACGGGGGCATCCCAAGAGACCCAGTACTTC; CDR3 protein: CASSLTGASQETQYF
D gene: NA; clone size: once; J gene: TRBJ2-3; V gene: TRBV9; CDR3 DNA: TGTGCCAGCAGCGCCCTCCCCGGGGGAGTAGATACGCAGTATTTT; CDR3 protein: CASSALPGGVDTQYF
D gene: NA; clone size: NA; J gene: TRBJ1-5; V gene: TRBV6-6; CDR3 DNA: TGTGCCAGCAGTCAGACAGTGGATCAGCCCCAGCATTTT; CDR3 protein: CASSQTVDQPQHF
D gene: TRBD1; clone size: NA; J gene: TRBJ2-5; V gene: TRBV6-2/TRBV6-3; CDR3 DNA: TGTGCCAGCAGTTACCGCCCAGGGGGTAGAGAGACCCAGTACTTC; CDR3 protein: CASSYRPGGRETQYF
D gene: NA; clone size: few; J gene: TRBJ1-6; V gene: TRBV6-5; CDR3 DNA: TGTGCCAGCACCCAGGGCGCCAGTGCCTTGGGTCCCCTCCACTTT; CDR3 protein: CASTQGASALGPLHF
D gene: TRBD2; clone size: NA; J gene: TRBJ2-3; V gene: TRBV10-3; CDR3 DNA: TGTGCCATCAGTAAATCCCTCGGGACTAGCGGGGTGGGAGATACGCAGTATTTT; CDR3 protein: CAISKSLGTSGVGDTQYF
D gene: NA; clone size: NA; J gene: TRBJ2-3; V gene: TRBV19; CDR3 DNA: TGTGCCAGTACAGGCAGCACAGATACGCAGTATTTT; CDR3 protein: CASTGSTDTQYF
D gene: NA; clone size: NA; J gene: TRBJ2-5; V gene: TRBV6-5; CDR3 DNA: TGTGCCAGCAGTAAGACGGGGACGCGGGAGACCCAGTACTTC; CDR3 protein: CASSKTGTRETQYF
D gene: NA; clone size: NA; J gene: TRBJ2-5; V gene: TRBV5-1; CDR3 DNA: TGCGCCAGCAGCTTGGAAGGACACCCACAGAACCAAGAGACCCAGTACTTC; CDR3 protein: CASSLEGHPQNQETQYF
D gene: NA; clone size: NA; J gene: TRBJ2-1; V gene: TRBV5-8; CDR3 DNA: TGTGCCAGCAGCCCGCTAGCGTTGTTATTCTTC; CDR3 protein: CASSPLALLFF
D gene: TRBD2; clone size: NA; J gene: TRBJ2-1; V gene: TRBV9; CDR3 DNA: TGTGCCAGCAGCATTAGCCCTGGGACTAGCGGGGGGGGCTCCTACAATGAGCAGTTCTTC; CDR3 protein: CASSISPGTSGGGSYNEQFF
D gene: NA; clone size: NA; J gene: TRBJ1-5; V gene: TRBV7-9; CDR3 DNA: TGTGCCAGCCAGCCGGGATCCAATCAGCCCCAGCATTTT; CDR3 protein: CASQPGSNQPQHF
D gene: TRBD2; clone size: NA; J gene: TRBJ2-3; V gene: TRBV5-4; CDR3 DNA: TGTGCCAGCAGCCCGGGGGGAGTGGCAGATACGCAGTATTTT; CDR3 protein: CASSPGGVADTQYF
D gene: NA; clone size: NA; J gene: TRBJ1-1; V gene: TRBV18; CDR3 DNA: TGTGCCAGCTCACCAGGGATTGGTGAAGCTTTCTTT; CDR3 protein: CASSPGIGEAFF
D gene: NA; clone size: NA; J gene: TRBJ2-1; V gene: TRBV3-1/TRBV3-2; CDR3 DNA: TGTGCCAGCAGCCGCCCCAATCTCTACAATGAGCAGTTCTTC; CDR3 protein: CASSRPNLYNEQFF
D gene: TRBD1; clone size: NA; J gene: TRBJ1-2; V gene: TRBV9; CDR3 DNA: TGTGCCAGCAGCCCCTATGGGACAGGGGGCCACACCTTC; CDR3 protein: CASSPYGTGGHTF